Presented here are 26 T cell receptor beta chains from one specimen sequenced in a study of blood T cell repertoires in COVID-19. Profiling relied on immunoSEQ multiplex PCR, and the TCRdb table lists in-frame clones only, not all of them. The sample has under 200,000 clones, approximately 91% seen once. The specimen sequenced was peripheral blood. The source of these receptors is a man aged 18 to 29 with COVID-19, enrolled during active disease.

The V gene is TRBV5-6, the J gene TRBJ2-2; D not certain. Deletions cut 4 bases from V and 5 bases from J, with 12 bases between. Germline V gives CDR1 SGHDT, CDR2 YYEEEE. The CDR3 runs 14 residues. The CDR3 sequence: CASSHALRTGELFF. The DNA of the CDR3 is TGTGCCAGCAGCCACGCACTCAGGACCGGGGAGCTGTTTTTT.

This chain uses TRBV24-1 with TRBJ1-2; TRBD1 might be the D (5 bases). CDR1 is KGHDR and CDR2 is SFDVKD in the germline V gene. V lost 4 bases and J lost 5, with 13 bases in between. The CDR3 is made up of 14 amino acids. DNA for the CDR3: TGTGCCACCAGTGACCGCGACAGAGTTTATGGCTACACCTTC. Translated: CATSDRDRVYGYTF.

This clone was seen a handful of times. CDR3: CASSPPLPGNREQFF. The CDR3 DNA follows: TGTGCCAGCAGCCCTCCCCTCCCGGGGAATCGGGAGCAGTTCTTC. The chain uses TRBV28 and TRBJ2-1; D possibly corresponds to TRBD2 (5 bases). V gave up 6 bases and J gave up 10 bases, with 22 bases separating them. Germline V gene sequence: CDR1 MDHEN, CDR2 SYDVKM. The CDR3 is 15 residues long.

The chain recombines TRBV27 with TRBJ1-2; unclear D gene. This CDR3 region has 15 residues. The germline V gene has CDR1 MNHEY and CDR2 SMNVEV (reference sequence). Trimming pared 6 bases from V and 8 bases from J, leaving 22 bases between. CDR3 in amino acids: CASRVNTDAAAGYTF. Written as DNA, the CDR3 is TGTGCCAGCAGAGTCAACACCGACGCGGCAGCAGGCTACACCTTC.

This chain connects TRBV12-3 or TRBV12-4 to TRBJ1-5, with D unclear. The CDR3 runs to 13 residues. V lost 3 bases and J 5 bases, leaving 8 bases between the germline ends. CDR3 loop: CASSLVEDQPQHF. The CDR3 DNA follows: TGTGCCAGCAGTTTGGTGGAGGATCAGCCCCAGCATTTT.

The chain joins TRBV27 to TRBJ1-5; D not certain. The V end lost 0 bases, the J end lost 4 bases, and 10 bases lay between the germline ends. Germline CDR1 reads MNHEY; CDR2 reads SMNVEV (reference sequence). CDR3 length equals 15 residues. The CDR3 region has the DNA TGTGCCAGCAGTTTATCAGGTGGAGAGAATCAGCCCCAGCATTTT. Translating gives CASSLSGGENQPQHF.

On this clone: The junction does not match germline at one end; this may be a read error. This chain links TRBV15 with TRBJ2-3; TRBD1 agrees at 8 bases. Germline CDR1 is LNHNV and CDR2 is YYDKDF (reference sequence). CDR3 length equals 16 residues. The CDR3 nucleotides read TGTGCCACCAGCGGAGACAGGGGCCCTAGCACAGATACGCAGTATTTT. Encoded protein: CATSGDRGPSTDTQYF.

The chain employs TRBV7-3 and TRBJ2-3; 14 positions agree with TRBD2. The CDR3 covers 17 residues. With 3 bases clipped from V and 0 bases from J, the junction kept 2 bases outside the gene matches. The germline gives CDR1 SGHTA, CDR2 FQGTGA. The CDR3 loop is CASSLGLAGASTDTQYF. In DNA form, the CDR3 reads TGTGCCAGCAGCTTGGGACTAGCGGGGGCTAGCACAGATACGCAGTATTTT.

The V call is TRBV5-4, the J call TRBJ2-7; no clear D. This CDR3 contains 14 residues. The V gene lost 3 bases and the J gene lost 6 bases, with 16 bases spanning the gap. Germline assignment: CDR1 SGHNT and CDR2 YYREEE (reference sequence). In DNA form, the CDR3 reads TGTGCCAGCAGCTCCTTGGCGGCCCCACGCGAGCAGTACTTC. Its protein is CASSSLAAPREQYF.

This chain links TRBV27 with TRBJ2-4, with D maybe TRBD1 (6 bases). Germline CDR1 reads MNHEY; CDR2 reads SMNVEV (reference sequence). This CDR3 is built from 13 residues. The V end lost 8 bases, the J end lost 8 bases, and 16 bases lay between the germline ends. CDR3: CASGHQTGDIQYF. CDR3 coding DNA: TGTGCCAGCGGGCACCAGACAGGTGACATTCAGTACTTC.

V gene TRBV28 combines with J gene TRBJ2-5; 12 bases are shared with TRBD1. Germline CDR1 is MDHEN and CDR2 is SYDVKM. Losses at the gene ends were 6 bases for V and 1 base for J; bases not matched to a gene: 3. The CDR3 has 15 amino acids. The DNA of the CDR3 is TGTGCCAGCAGAGGGACAGGGGGCCTCCAAGAGACCCAGTACTTC. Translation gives CASRGTGGLQETQYF.

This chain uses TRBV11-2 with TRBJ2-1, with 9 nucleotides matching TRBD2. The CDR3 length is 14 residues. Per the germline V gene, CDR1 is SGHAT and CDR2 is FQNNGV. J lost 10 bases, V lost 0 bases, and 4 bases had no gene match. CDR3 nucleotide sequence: TGTGCCAGCAGCTTAGAAGCTAGCGGGATCGAGCAGTTCTTC. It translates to CASSLEASGIEQFF.

CDR3 protein: CSVEGRASYNEQFF. Here the CDR3 DNA reads TGCAGCGTTGAAGGCAGGGCCTCCTACAATGAGCAGTTCTTC. The genes are TRBV29-1 and TRBJ2-1; D may be TRBD1 (5 bases). Germline loops: CDR1 SQVTM, CDR2 ANQGSEA. The germline V and J ends were trimmed by 1 base and 0 bases, with 7 bases remaining between them. The CDR3 runs 14 residues.

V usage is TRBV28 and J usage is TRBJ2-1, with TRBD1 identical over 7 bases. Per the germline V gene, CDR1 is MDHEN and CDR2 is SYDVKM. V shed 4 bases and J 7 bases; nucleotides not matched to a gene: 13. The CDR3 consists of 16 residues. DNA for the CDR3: TGTGCCAGCAGTTCCCGACAGCGGACAGGCTGGAATGAGCAGTTCTTC. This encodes CASSSRQRTGWNEQFF.

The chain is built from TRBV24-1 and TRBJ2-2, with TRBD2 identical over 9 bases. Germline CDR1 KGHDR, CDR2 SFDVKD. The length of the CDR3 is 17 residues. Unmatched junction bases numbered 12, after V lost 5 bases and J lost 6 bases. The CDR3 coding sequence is TGTGCCACCAGTGTACCCACTAGCGGGTTCGTCTCCGGGGAGCTGTTTTTT. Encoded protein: CATSVPTSGFVSGELFF.

CDR3 residues: CASRTDRGNQPQHF. The CDR3 nucleotides read TGTGCCAGTAGAACAGACAGGGGCAATCAGCCCCAGCATTTT. V gene TRBV19 combines with J gene TRBJ1-5, with TRBD1 identical over 7 bases. Unmatched junction bases numbered 4, after V lost 6 bases and J lost 2 bases. CDR1 is LNHDA, CDR2 SQIVND, per germline (reference sequence). The CDR3 runs to 14 residues.

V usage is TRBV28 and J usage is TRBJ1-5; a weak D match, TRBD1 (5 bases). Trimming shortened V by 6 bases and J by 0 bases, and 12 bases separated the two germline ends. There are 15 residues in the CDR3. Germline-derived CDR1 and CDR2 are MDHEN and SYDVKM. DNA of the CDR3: TGTGCCAGCAGAGACGGACATTATAGCAATCAGCCCCAGCATTTT. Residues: CASRDGHYSNQPQHF.

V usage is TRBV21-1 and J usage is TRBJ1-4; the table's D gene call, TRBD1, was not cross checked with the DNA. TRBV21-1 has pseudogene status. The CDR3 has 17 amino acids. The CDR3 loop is CASSAHSPGGASEKLFF. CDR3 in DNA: TGTGCCAGCAGCGCGCACAGCCCAGGGGGCGCAAGTGAAAAACTGTTTTTT.

CDR3 residues: CASSKGAGTQYF. CDR3 DNA: TGTGCCAGCAGCAAAGGTGCAGGTACGCAGTATTTT. The chain joins TRBV21-1 to TRBJ2-3; the table's D call, TRBD1, has no DNA check behind it. TRBV21-1 is listed as a pseudogene. The CDR3 loop spans 12 amino acids.

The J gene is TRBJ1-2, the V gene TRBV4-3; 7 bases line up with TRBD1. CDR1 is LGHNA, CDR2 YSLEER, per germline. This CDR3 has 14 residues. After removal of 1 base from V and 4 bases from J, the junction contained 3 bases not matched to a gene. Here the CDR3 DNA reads TGCGCCAGCAGCCAAGGACAGGGATTCTATGGCTACACCTTC. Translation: CASSQGQGFYGYTF.

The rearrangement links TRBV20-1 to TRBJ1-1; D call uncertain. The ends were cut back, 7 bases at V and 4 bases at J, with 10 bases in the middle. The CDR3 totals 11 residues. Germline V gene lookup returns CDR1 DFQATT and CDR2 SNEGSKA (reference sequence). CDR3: CSVAQPTEAFF. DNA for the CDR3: TGCAGTGTGGCACAGCCCACTGAAGCTTTCTTT.

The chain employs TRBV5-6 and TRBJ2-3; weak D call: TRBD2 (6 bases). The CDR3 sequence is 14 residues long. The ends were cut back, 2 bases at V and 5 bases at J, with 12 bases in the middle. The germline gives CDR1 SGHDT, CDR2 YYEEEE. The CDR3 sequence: CASSFGLAKDTQYF. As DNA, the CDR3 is TGTGCCAGCAGCTTCGGGCTAGCGAAAGATACGCAGTATTTT.

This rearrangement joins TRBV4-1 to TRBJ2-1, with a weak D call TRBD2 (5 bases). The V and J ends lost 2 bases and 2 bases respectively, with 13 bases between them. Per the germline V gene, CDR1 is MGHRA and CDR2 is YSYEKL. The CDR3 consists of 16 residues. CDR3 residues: CASSQTAGGTYNEQFF. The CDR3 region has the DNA TGCGCCAGCAGCCAAACTGCGGGCGGCACCTACAATGAGCAGTTCTTC.

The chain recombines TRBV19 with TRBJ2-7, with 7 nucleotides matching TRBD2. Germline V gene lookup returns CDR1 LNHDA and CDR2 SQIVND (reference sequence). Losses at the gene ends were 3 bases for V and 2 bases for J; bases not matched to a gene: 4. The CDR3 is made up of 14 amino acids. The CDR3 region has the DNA TGTGCCAGTAGTATCGGTGGGAGGGCCTACGAGCAGTACTTC. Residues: CASSIGGRAYEQYF. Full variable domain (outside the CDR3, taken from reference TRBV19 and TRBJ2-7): DGGITQSPKYLFRKEGQNVTLSCEQNLNHDAMYWYRQDPGQGLRLIYYSQIVNDFQKGDIAEGYSVSREKKESFPLTVTSAQKNPTAFYLCASSIGGRAYEQYFGPGTRLTVT.

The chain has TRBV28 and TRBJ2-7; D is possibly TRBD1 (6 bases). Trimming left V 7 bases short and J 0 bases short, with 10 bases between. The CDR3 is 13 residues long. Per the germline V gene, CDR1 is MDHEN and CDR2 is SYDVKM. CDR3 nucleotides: TGTGCCAGCATAGGGGGAAGCTCCTACGAGCAGTACTTC. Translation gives CASIGGSSYEQYF.

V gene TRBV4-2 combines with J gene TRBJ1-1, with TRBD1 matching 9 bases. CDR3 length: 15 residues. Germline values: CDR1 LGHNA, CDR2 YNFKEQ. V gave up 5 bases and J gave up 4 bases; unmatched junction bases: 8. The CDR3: CASSRPGTGSTEAFF. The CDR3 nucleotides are TGTGCCAGCAGCAGGCCCGGGACAGGGTCCACTGAAGCTTTCTTT.